A single sample gave rise to the 7 T cell receptor beta chains below, sequenced in a study of T cell repertoires in cytomegalovirus infection. These receptors' targets are unknown. One entry per CDR3 protein, called by TCRdb with MiXCR from the reads. This table has about half a million distinct CDR3 sequences, roughly 46% appearing once. Here the sequenced sample was cultured PBMCs, taken from culture after CMV antigen stimulation. These receptors were taken from a human donor in good health (CMV status not recorded). Some clones in this sample may be carry-over from other donors' samples.

The gene calls are TRBV7-2 and TRBJ1-2; D perhaps matches TRBD1 (5 bases). Germline CDR1 and CDR2: SGHTA and FQGNSA. The length of the CDR3 is 14 residues. Trimming cost V 5 bases and J 9 bases, with 19 bases left between them. CDR3 amino acids: CASSPDSLFGSYTF. CDR3 sequence (DNA): TGTGCCAGCAGCCCCGACAGTCTGTTCGGAAGCTACACCTTC.

This clonotype was counted between two and nine times. For the CDR3, the DNA is TGTGCCAGCAGCCGGCCGCAGGGTAACTATGGCTACACCTTC. Translation: CASSRPQGNYGYTF. V is TRBV5-5 and J is TRBJ1-2; the D gene is possibly TRBD1 (5 bases). Trimming took 4 bases from V and 1 from J, leaving 11 bases between them. The CDR3 sequence is 14 residues long. Germline CDR1 reads SGHKS; CDR2 reads YYEKEE (reference sequence).

This clonotype has only a few counts. V gene TRBV6-2 or TRBV6-3 combines with J gene TRBJ2-3; TRBD2 aligns across 11 bases. J gave up 2 bases and V 6 bases, and 7 bases lay outside the gene matches. The CDR3 has 16 amino acids. Germline V gives CDR1 MNHEY, CDR2 SVGEGT. The CDR3 is CASRLLAGANTDTQYF. CDR3 DNA: TGTGCCAGCAGGCTACTAGCGGGAGCTAACACAGATACGCAGTATTTT.

This clonotype was seen more than once but under ten times. J is TRBJ2-1 and V is TRBV7-6; 8 bases are a match to TRBD2. Germline loops: CDR1 SGHVS, CDR2 FNYEAQ. J lost 6 bases, V lost 5 bases, and 12 bases had no gene match. The CDR3 extends over 16 amino acids. CDR3 sequence: CASSPTTGTSGNEQFF. The CDR3 DNA is TGTGCCAGCAGCCCAACTACCGGGACTAGTGGCAATGAGCAGTTCTTC.

The chain links TRBV5-1 to TRBJ2-7, with a tentative D call TRBD1 (5 bases). This CDR3 comprises 15 residues. Germline CDR1 is SGHRS and CDR2 is YFSETQ. V was cut by 4 bases and J by 4 bases, with 18 bases left in between. The chain's CDR3 is CASSELDSSLYEQYF. DNA of the CDR3: TGCGCCAGCAGCGAGCTAGACAGTTCCCTATACGAGCAGTACTTC. The full variable domain, in which reference TRBV5-1 and TRBJ2-7 provide the parts outside the CDR3, is KAGVTQTPRYLIKTRGQQVTLSCSPISGHRSVSWYQQTPGQGLQFLFEYFSETQRNKGNFPGRFSGRQFSNSRSEMNVSTLELGDSALYLCASSELDSSLYEQYFGPGTRLTVT.

The chain links TRBV7-2 to TRBJ2-7; the D is unclear. Germline assignment: CDR1 SGHTA and CDR2 FQGNSA. V lost 5 bases and J 0 bases, leaving 14 bases between the germline ends. There are 15 residues in the CDR3. The CDR3 DNA follows: TGTGCCAGCAGCATCTCTGACACCTACTCCTACGAGCAGTACTTC. Protein sequence: CASSISDTYSYEQYF.

Only one count was recorded for this clonotype. The CDR3 nucleotides read TGTGCCAGCAGTTTATTGGCCGGGGGCGTCGGGGAGCTGTTTTTT. As protein: CASSLLAGGVGELFF. This chain joins TRBV12-3 or TRBV12-4 and TRBJ2-2, with D perhaps given as TRBD1 or TRBD2 (6 bases each). The V gene lost 2 bases and the J gene lost 7 bases, with 14 bases spanning the gap. The CDR3 totals 15 residues.